The 10 T cell receptor beta chains below all came from one sample that was sequenced in a study of early T cells in non-severe SARS-CoV-2 infection. TCRdb independently ran MiXCR on the 5' RACE reads; one entry per CDR3 protein. The sample holds about 28,000 distinct CDR3 sequences, roughly 5.4% seen once. The material sequenced was whole blood. These receptors were taken from an adult who was a healthcare worker with PCR-confirmed SARS-CoV-2 infection or an uninfected control (not recorded which).

This clonotype has a count of ten or more. The genes are TRBV11-2 and TRBJ2-3; TRBD2 matches at 10 bases. Germline CDR1 is SGHAT and CDR2 is FQNNGV. The CDR3 consists of 17 residues. The J segment lost 3 bases and the V segment lost 5 bases, leaving 11 bases of the junction unmatched. CDR3 in amino acids: CASSLQQREGQTDTQYF. The CDR3 bases are TGTGCCAGCAGCCTTCAACAGCGGGAGGGCCAGACAGATACGCAGTATTTT.

The V and J genes are TRBV7-2 and TRBJ2-7; maybe TRBD1 (6 bases). The germline V and J ends were trimmed by 5 bases and 4 bases, with 24 bases remaining between them. The CDR3 is 17 amino acids. From germline, CDR1 is SGHTA and CDR2 FQGNSA. The CDR3 DNA sequence: TGTGCCAGCAGCCTCCCAGTAAGGGGGAGAAAGGATTACGAGCAGTACTTC. Its protein is CASSLPVRGRKDYEQYF.

This clonotype has a count of ten or more. This chain links TRBV6-2 or TRBV6-3 with TRBJ2-1; 8 bases fit TRBD1. Germline V gene sequence: CDR1 MNHEY, CDR2 SVGEGT. The ends lost 5 bases at V and 8 bases at J; junction bases unmatched: 11. The CDR3 contains 15 residues. CDR3 residues: CASSLLWTGRDEQFF. The CDR3 nucleotides read TGTGCCAGCAGTCTCCTTTGGACAGGGCGGGATGAGCAGTTCTTC.

This clonotype was observed many times. The chain carries TRBV6-5 and TRBJ2-1; D possibly corresponds to TRBD2 (5 bases). V was pared by 4 bases and J by 8 bases, with 9 bases between. Per the germline V gene, CDR1 is MNHEY and CDR2 is SVGAGI. This CDR3 contains 12 residues. DNA for the CDR3: TGTGCCAGCAGTTCAACCGGGGATGAGCAGTTCTTC. It yields the protein CASSSTGDEQFF.

The chain combines TRBV7-2 with TRBJ2-3, with 9 bases lining up with TRBD1. Trimming took 5 bases from V and 5 from J; bases not matched to a gene: 11. Germline loops: CDR1 SGHTA, CDR2 FQGNSA. CDR3 length equals 16 residues. CDR3 in DNA: TGTGCCAGCAGCCCCGGGACAGGGTCATATGGAGATACGCAGTATTTT. It specifies CASSPGTGSYGDTQYF. Complete variable domain (other parts from reference TRBV7-2 and TRBJ2-3): GAGVSQSPSNKVTEKGKDVELRCDPISGHTALYWYRQSLGQGLEFLIYFQGNSAPDKSGLPSDRFSAERTGGSVSTLTIQRTQQEDSAVYLCASSPGTGSYGDTQYFGPGTRLTVL.

This clonotype was seen ten or more times. CDR3 sequence (DNA): TGTGCCAGCAGCTTAGTACCGGGAAACACCATATATTTT. This codes for CASSLVPGNTIYF. V usage is TRBV7-9 and J usage is TRBJ1-3; D is undetermined. V was cut by 1 base and J by 4 bases, with 5 bases left in between. Germline loops: CDR1 SEHNR, CDR2 FQNEAQ (reference sequence). The CDR3 runs to 13 residues. Looking up the rest from reference TRBV7-9 and TRBJ1-3 gives the full variable domain: DTGVSQNPRHKITKRGQNVTFRCDPISEHNRLYWYRQTLGQGPEFLTYFQNEAQLEKSRLLSDRFSAERPKGSFSTLEIQRTEQGDSAMYLCASSLVPGNTIYFGEGSWLTVV.

This chain links TRBV7-2 with TRBJ2-7; 8 bases are a match to TRBD1. The CDR3 is made up of 14 amino acids. The ends lost 5 bases at V and 6 bases at J; junction bases unmatched: 9. CDR1 SGHTA and CDR2 FQGNSA come from the germline V gene. For the CDR3, the DNA is TGTGCCAGCAGCCCTCGGACAGGGACGGGCGAGCAGTACTTC. Its translation is CASSPRTGTGEQYF.

Notes on this clonotype: This may be a read error, as it is one base from a much larger clone. V is TRBV5-4 and J is TRBJ2-3; 10 nucleotides align to TRBD2. The CDR3 length is 15 residues. Germline V gene lookup returns CDR1 SGHNT and CDR2 YYREEE (reference sequence). CDR3 loop: CVSSRSGGVGDTQYF. CDR3 nucleotide sequence: TGTGTCAGCTCTAGGAGCGGGGGGGTAGGGGATACGCAGTATTTT.

This clonotype was picked up a small number of times. The chain couples TRBV29-1 to TRBJ2-7, with 7 positions matching TRBD2. The CDR3 consists of 13 residues. J gave up 3 bases and V 3 bases, and 5 bases lay outside the gene matches. Looked up from germline, CDR1 is SQVTM and CDR2 is ANQGSEA. In DNA, the CDR3 is TGCAGCGTTGACAGCGGGACCGGCTACGAGCAGTACTTC. It codes for CSVDSGTGYEQYF.

On this clonotype itself: Since a much larger clone is just one base distant, this may be a read error. V and J are TRBV28 and TRBJ2-3; the D is unclear. CDR1 is MDHEN, CDR2 SYDVKM, per germline. The CDR3 runs to 13 residues. This CDR3 is CASSFRSEDTRYF. CDR3 nucleotide sequence: TGTGCCAGCAGTTTCCGGTCCGAAGATACGCGGTATTTT.